The source of this TCR beta chain is a study of Graves' ophthalmopathy and Graves' hyperthyroidism. This CDR3 region has 13 residues. V gave up 2 bases and J gave up 4 bases, with 6 bases separating them. In its sample, this clonotype was seen many times. No antigen is known for it. The TCR beta CDR3 regions underwent amplification from RNA transcripts. An initial RT-PCR round employing HTBI primers preceded a second-round multiplex PCR. Each CDR3 protein is one row after TCRdb ran MiXCR on the multiplex PCR reads. The sample includes about 400,000 distinct CDR3 sequences, around 16% seen only once; the top ten take about 1.4%. Points from the study as a whole: Among expanded thyroid clonotypes above 0.001 frequency, most also occurred in blood. At about 69% sensitivity and approximately 74% specificity, the model predicted progression of the ophthalmopathy.

The source is a woman aged 18-30 years with Graves' ophthalmopathy. The rearrangement links TRBV12-3 or TRBV12-4 to TRBJ1-3; maybe TRBD1 (5 bases). The specimen sequenced was peripheral blood. In nucleotides, the CDR3 is TGTGCCAGCAGTTTATGGGGGGGAAACACCATATATTTT. It is translated as CASSLWGGNTIYF.